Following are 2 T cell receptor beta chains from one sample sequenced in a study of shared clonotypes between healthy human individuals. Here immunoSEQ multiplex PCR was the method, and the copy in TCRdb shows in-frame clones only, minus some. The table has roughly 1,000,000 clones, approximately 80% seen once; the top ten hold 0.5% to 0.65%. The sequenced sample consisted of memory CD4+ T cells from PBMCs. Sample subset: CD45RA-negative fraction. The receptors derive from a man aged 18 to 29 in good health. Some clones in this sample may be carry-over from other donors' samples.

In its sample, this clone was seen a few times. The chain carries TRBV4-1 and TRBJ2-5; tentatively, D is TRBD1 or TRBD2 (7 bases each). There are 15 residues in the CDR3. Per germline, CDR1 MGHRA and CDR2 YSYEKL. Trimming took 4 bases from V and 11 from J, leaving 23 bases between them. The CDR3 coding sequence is TGCGCCAGCAGCCCGGGACAGCGGGGAGATTCGAAGCAGTACTTC. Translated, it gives CASSPGQRGDSKQYF.

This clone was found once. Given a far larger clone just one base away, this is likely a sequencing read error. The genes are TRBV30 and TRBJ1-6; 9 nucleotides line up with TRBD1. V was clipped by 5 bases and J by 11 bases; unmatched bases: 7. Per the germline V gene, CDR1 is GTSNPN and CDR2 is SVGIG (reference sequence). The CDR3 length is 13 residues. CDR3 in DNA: TGTGCCTGGGGTGGACAGGGGAGAACACCCCTCCACTTT. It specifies CAWGGQGRTPLHF.